A single T cell receptor (beta chain) is shown here with its context. Its specificity is not known. This CDR3 has 18 residues. CDR1 and CDR2 (germline): MNHEY, SMNVEV (reference sequence). V lost 4 bases and J lost 2; bases outside the gene matches: 9. The data are from a study of T cell responses to AZD1222 COVID-19 vaccine. Study observations and caveats: Unmutated variant regions are reportedly targeted by nearly half of spike-specific TCRs. Donors were mostly white British, more females; clonal diversity possibly underestimated.

TCRdb's table, derived via immunoSEQ multiplex PCR, lists solely in-frame clones and lacks some. The sample gives 85,000 to 120,000 clones, almost 90% of which show up once; around 5% is in the top ten. The sample here was peripheral blood, taken on day 0 of AZD1222 vaccination. The chain is built from TRBV27 and TRBJ2-1, with 12 bases that match TRBD2. The receptor was isolated from an adult in good health. The CDR3, as DNA: TGTGCCAGCAGTTCTATCCACTCTAGCGGGAGGGCCTACAATGAGCAGTTCTTC. This gives the protein CASSSIHSSGRAYNEQFF.